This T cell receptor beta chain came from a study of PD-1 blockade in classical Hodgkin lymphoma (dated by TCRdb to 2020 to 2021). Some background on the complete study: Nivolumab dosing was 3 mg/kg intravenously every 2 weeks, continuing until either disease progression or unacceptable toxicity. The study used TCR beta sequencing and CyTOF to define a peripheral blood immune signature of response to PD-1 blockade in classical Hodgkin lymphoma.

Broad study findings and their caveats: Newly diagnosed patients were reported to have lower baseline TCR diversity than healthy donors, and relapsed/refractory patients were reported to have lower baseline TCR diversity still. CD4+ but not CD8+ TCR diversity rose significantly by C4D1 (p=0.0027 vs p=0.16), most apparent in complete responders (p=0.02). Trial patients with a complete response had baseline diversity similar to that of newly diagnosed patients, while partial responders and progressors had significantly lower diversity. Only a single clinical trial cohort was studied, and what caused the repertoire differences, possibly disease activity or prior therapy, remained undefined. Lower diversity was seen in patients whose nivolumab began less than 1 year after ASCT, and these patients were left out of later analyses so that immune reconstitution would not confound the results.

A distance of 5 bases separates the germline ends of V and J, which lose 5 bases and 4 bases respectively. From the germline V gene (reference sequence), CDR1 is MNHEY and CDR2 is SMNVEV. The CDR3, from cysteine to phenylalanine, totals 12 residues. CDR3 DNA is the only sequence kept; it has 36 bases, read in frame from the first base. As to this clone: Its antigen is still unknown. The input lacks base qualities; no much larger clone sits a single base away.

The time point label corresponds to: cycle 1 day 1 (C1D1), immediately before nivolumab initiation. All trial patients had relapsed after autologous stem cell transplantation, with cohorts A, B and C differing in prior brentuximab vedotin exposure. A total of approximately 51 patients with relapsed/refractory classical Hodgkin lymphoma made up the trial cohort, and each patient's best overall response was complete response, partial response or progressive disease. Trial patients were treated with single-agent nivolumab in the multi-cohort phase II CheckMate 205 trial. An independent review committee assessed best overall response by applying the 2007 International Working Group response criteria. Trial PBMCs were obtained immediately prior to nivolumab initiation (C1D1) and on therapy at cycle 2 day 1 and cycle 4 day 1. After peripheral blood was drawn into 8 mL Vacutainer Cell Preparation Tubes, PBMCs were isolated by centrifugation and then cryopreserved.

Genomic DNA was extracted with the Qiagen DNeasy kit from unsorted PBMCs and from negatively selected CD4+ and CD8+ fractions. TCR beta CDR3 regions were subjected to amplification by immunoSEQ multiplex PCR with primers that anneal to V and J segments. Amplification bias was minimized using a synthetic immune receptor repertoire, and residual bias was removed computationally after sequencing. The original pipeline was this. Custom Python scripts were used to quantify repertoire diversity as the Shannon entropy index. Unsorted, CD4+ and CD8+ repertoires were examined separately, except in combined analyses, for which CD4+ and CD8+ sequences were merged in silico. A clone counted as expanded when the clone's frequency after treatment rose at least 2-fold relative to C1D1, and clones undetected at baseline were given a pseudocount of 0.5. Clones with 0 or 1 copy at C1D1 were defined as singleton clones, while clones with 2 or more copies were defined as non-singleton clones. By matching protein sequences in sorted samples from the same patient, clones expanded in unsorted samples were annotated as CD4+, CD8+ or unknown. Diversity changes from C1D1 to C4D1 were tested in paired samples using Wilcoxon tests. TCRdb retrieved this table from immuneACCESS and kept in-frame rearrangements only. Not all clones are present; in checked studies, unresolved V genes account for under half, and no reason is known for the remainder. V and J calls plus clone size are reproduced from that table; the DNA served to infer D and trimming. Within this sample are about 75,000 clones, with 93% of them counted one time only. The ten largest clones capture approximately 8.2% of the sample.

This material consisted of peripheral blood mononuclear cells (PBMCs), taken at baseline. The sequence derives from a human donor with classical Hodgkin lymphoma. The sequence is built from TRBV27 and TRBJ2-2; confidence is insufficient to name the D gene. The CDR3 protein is CASSIFTGELFF. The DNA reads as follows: TGTGCCAGCAGTATTTTCACCGGGGAGCTGTTTTTT.